Following are 10 T cell receptor beta chains from one sample sequenced in a study of vaccination and CD4 T cells after COVID-19. Treatment meaning: approximately 9-day PBMC culture with coronavirus spike peptide pools or control peptides (ViraFEST assay). Sequenced with the Oncomine TCR Beta short-read assay was DNA taken from cultured CD4+ T cells. TCRdb called the PCR reads again in MiXCR, with one record for every CDR3 protein. The data contain 12,000 or so distinct CDR3 sequences, almost 55% of them singletons. The antigens for these receptors are not known. Sequencing was performed on cultured CD4+ T cells from blood, taken after SARS-CoV-2 vaccination. The receptors here all came from a human donor with COVID-19.

The chain is built from TRBV24-1 and TRBJ2-3; the match to TRBD1 covers 10 bases. Germline V gene data show CDR1 as KGHDR and CDR2 as SFDVKD. This CDR3 region has 14 residues. V dropped 5 bases and J dropped 7; count of bases not matched to a gene: 5. This CDR3 reads CATSGGQGIHTQYF. In DNA, the CDR3 is TGTGCCACCAGTGGGGGACAGGGGATTCATACGCAGTATTTT.

This rearrangement joins TRBV7-2 to TRBJ1-5, with D tentatively TRBD1 (5 bases). Germline V gene lookup returns CDR1 SGHTA and CDR2 FQGNSA. V was clipped by 5 bases and J by 2 bases, with 13 bases between them. This CDR3 spans 15 amino acids. The CDR3 loop is CASSPLGGGNQPQHF. CDR3 nucleotides: TGTGCCAGCAGCCCCCTCGGGGGGGGCAATCAGCCCCAGCATTTT.

The chain couples TRBV20-1 to TRBJ2-5; 9 positions agree with TRBD2. CDR1 is DFQATT, CDR2 SNEGSKA, per germline (reference sequence). With V trimmed by 6 bases and J by 3 bases, 2 bases remained unmatched. CDR3 size: 12 residues. The CDR3 spells CSAERGEETQYF. DNA for the CDR3: TGCAGTGCGGAGCGGGGGGAAGAGACCCAGTACTTC.

The chain couples TRBV7-8 to TRBJ2-5; D not certain. Germline-derived CDR1 and CDR2 are SGHVS and FQNEAQ. CDR3 length equals 14 residues. With 2 bases removed from V and 5 bases from J, the gap between germline ends came to 12 bases. The CDR3 DNA is TGTGCCAGCAGCTTATTCCTTTCCAAGGAGACCCAGTACTTC. Translated, it gives CASSLFLSKETQYF.

This clonotype was recorded a few times. The rearrangement links TRBV15 to TRBJ2-5; unclear D gene. The CDR3 spans 15 residues. Trimming left V 8 bases short and J 2 bases short, with 18 bases between. Germline V gives CDR1 LNHNV, CDR2 YYDKDF (reference sequence). CDR3 region: CATVEDLRNQETQYF. DNA of the CDR3: TGTGCCACCGTAGAGGATTTGAGGAATCAAGAGACCCAGTACTTC.

The chain joins TRBV7-2 to TRBJ2-3; TRBD2 matches 11 bases. The CDR3 has 18 residues. After removal of 4 bases from V and 0 bases from J, the junction contained 9 bases not matched to a gene. From germline, CDR1 is SGHTA and CDR2 FQGNSA. The CDR3 DNA reads as TGTGCCAGCAGCTCGGTAGCGGGGGGGCGTCCGAGCACAGATACGCAGTATTTT. This sequence encodes CASSSVAGGRPSTDTQYF.

The rearrangement links TRBV7-2 to TRBJ1-2; D is unclear. Trimming removed 2 bases at V and 4 bases at J, with 8 bases between. The CDR3 spans 13 residues. From germline, CDR1 is SGHTA and CDR2 FQGNSA. The CDR3 here is CASSLRNIYGYTF. CDR3 nucleotide sequence: TGTGCCAGCAGCTTAAGGAATATCTATGGCTACACCTTC.

This clonotype was seen a handful of times. The rearrangement joins TRBV24-1 to TRBJ2-5, with D tentatively TRBD1 or TRBD2 (5 bases each). The ends were cut back, 0 bases at V and 7 bases at J, with 11 bases in the middle. CDR3 length: 14 residues. Germline values: CDR1 KGHDR, CDR2 SFDVKD. The CDR3 spells CATSDLEPGGTQYF. DNA for the CDR3: TGTGCCACCAGTGATTTGGAGCCTGGGGGGACCCAGTACTTC.

The sample holds a few counts of this clonotype. The chain joins TRBV6-1 to TRBJ2-7; 12 bases are shared with TRBD1. Trimming took 8 bases from V and 4 from J; bases not matched to a gene: 15. CDR1 and CDR2 (germline): MNHNS, SASEGT. The CDR3 contains 17 residues. Here the CDR3 reads CASGPAGTGGVRYEQYF. The CDR3 DNA reads as TGTGCCAGCGGACCTGCCGGGACAGGGGGCGTTCGGTACGAGCAGTACTTC.

The rearrangement links TRBV6-1 to TRBJ1-5; 11 nucleotides match TRBD1. The CDR3 loop spans 17 amino acids. CDR1 MNHNS and CDR2 SASEGT come from the germline V gene. V lost 8 bases, J lost 4 bases, and 13 bases stayed unmatched. The CDR3 DNA reads TGTGCCAGCGGGACCGAACGGACAGGGGGCGCGAATCAGCCCCAGCATTTT. It translates to CASGTERTGGANQPQHF.